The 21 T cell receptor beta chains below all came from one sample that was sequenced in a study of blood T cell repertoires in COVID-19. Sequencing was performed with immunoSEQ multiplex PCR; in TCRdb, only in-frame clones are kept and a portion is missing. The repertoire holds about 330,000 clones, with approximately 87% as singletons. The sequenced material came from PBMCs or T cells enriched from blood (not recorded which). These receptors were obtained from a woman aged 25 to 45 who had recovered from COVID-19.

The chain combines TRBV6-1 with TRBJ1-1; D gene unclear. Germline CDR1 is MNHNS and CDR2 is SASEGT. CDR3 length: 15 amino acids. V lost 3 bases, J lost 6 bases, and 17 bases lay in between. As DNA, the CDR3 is TGTGCCAGCAGTGAGGCGGCCGCAATTAGCTCTGAAGCTTTCTTT. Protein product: CASSEAAAISSEAFF.

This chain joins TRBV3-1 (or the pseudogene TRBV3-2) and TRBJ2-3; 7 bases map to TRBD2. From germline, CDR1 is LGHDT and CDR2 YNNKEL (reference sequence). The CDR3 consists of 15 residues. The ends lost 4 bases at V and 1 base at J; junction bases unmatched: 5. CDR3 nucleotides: TGTGCCAGCAGCCCCAGCGGGGAGCGCACAGATACGCAGTATTTT. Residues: CASSPSGERTDTQYF.

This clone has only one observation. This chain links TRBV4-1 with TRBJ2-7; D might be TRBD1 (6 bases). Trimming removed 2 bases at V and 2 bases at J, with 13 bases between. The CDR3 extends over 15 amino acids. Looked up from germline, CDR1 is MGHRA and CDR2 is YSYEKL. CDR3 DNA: TGCGCCAGCAGCCAAACCGGGACACCTACCTACGAGCAGTACTTC. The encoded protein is CASSQTGTPTYEQYF.

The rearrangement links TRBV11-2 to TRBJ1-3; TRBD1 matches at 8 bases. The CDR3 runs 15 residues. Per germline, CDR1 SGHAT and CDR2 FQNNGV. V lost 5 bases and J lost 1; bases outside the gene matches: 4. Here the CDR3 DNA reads TGTGCCAGCAGCCATCGGACAGGGTCTGGAAACACCATATATTTT. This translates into CASSHRTGSGNTIYF.

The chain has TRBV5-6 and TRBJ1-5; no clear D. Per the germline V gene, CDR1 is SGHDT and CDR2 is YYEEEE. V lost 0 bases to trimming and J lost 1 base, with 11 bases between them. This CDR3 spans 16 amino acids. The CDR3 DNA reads TGTGCCAGCAGCTTGGGACCGGACTCAAGCAATCAGCCCCAGCATTTT. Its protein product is CASSLGPDSSNQPQHF. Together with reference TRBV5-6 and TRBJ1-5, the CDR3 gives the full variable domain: DAGVTQSPTHLIKTRGQQVTLRCSPKSGHDTVSWYQQALGQGPQFIFQYYEEEERQRGNFPDRFSGHQFPNYSSELNVNALLLGDSALYLCASSLGPDSSNQPQHFGDGTRLSIL.

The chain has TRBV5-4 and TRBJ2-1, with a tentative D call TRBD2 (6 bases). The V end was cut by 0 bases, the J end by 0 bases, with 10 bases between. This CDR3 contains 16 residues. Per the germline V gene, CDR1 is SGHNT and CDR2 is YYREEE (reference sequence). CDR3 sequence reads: CASSLAGGSSYNEQFF. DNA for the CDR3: TGTGCCAGCAGCTTGGCCGGGGGTAGCTCCTACAATGAGCAGTTCTTC. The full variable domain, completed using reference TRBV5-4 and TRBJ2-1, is ETGVTQSPTHLIKTRGQQVTLRCSSQSGHNTVSWYQQALGQGPQFIFQYYREEENGRGNFPPRFSGLQFPNYSSELNVNALELDDSALYLCASSLAGGSSYNEQFFGPGTRLTVL.

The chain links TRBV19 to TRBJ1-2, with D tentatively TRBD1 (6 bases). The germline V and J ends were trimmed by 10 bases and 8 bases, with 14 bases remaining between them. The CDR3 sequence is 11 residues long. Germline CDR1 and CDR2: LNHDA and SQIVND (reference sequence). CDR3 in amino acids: CAINRGTGYTF. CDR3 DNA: TGTGCCATAAATAGGGGGACCGGCTACACCTTC.

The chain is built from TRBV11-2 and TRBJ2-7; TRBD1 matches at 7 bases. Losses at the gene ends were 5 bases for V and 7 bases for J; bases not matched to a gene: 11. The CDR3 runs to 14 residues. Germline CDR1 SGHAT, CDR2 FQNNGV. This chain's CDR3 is CASSPWQGVKEQYF. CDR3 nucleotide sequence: TGTGCCAGCAGCCCCTGGCAGGGGGTGAAAGAGCAGTACTTC.

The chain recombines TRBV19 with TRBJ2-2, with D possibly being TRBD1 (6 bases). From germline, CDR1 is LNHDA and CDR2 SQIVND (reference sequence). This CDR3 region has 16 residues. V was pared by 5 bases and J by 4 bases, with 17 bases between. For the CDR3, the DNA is TGTGCCAGTAGTCCCGCTCGGGACACCGCCACCGGGGAGCTGTTTTTT. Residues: CASSPARDTATGELFF.

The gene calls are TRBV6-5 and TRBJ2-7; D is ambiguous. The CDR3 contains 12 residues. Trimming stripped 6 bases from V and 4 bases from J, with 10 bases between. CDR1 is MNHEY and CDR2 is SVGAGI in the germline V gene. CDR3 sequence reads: CASRPGIYEQYF. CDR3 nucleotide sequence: TGTGCCAGCAGGCCCGGTATTTACGAGCAGTACTTC.

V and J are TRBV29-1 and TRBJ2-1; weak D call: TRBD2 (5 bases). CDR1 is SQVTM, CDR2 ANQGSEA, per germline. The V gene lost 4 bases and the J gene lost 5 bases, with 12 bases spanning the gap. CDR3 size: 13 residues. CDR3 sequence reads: CSVVGVLHNEQFF. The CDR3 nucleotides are TGCAGCGTTGTCGGGGTCCTTCACAATGAGCAGTTCTTC.

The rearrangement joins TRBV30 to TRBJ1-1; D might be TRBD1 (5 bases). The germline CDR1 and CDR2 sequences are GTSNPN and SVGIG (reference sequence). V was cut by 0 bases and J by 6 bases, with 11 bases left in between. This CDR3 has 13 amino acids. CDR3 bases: TGTGCCTGGAGTGTAATCGTAGGGGCTGAAGCTTTCTTT. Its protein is CAWSVIVGAEAFF. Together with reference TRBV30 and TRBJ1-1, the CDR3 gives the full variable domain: SQTIHQWPATLVQPVGSPLSLECTVEGTSNPNLYWYRQAAGRGLQLLFYSVGIGQISSEVPQNLSASRPQDRQFILSSKKLLLSDSGFYLCAWSVIVGAEAFFGQGTRLTVV.

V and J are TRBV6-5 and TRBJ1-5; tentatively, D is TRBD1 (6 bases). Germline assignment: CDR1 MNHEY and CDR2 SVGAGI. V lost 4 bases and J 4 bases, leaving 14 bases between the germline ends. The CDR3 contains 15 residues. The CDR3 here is CASSFRQAGNQPQHF. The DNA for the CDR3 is TGTGCCAGCAGTTTTCGACAGGCCGGAAATCAGCCCCAGCATTTT.

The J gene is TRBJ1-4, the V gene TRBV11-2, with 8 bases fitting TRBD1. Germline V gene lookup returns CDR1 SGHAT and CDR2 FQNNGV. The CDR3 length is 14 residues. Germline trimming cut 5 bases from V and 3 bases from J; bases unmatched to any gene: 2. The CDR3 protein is CASSRQGSNEKLFF. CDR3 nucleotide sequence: TGTGCCAGCAGCCGACAGGGGTCTAATGAAAAACTGTTTTTT.

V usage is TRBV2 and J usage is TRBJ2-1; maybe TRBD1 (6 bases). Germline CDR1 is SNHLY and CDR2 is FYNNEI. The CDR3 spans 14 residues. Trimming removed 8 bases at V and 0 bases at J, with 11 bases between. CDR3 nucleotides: TGTGCCAGCGGGCTGACAGGCTCCTACAATGAGCAGTTCTTC. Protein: CASGLTGSYNEQFF.

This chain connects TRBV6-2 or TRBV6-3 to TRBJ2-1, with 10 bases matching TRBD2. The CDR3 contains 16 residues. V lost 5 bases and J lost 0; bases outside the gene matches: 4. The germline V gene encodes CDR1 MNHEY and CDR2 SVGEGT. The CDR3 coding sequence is TGTGCCAGCAGTGCTAGCGGGGGTCTCTCCTACAATGAGCAGTTCTTC. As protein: CASSASGGLSYNEQFF.

The CDR3 coding sequence is TGCGCCAGCAGCCCACCTACAGGGGGCAGGGGGACTGAAGCTTTCTTT. It translates to CASSPPTGGRGTEAFF. V is TRBV5-1 and J is TRBJ1-1; 9 bases are a match to TRBD1. The CDR3 covers 16 residues. The trim removed 4 bases at V and 5 bases at J, leaving 12 bases unmatched. Germline V gene data show CDR1 as SGHRS and CDR2 as YFSETQ.

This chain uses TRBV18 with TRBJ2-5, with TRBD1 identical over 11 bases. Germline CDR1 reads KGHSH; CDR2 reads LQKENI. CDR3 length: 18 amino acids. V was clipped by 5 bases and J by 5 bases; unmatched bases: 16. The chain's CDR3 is CASSAFITKGQGAETQYF. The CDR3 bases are TGTGCCAGCTCAGCTTTTATCACTAAAGGACAGGGGGCTGAGACCCAGTACTTC.

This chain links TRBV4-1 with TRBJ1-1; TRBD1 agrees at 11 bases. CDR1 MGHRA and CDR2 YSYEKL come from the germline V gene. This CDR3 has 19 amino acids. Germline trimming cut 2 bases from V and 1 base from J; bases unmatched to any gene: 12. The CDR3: CASSQSPVGQGVANTEAFF. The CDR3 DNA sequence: TGCGCCAGCAGCCAATCCCCCGTGGGACAGGGGGTAGCGAACACTGAAGCTTTCTTT.

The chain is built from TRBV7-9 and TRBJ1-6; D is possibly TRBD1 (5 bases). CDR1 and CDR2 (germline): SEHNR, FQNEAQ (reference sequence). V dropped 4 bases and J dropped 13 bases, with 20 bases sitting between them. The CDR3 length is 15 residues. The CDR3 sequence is CASSSYLATSGPLHF. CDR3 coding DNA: TGTGCCAGCAGCTCCTACCTTGCAACCTCAGGGCCCCTCCACTTT.

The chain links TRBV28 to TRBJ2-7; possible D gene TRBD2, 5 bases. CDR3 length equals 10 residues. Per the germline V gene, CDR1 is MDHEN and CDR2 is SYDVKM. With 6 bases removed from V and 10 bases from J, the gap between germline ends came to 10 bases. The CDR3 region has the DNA TGTGCCAGCAGCCGGGATCGTCAGTACTTC. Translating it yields CASSRDRQYF.